These 18 T cell receptor beta chains originate from one sample sequenced in a study of monozygotic twins with inflammatory bowel disease. TCRdb reprocessed the 5' RACE reads and reports one entry per CDR3 protein, with no DNA. The sample holds approximately 330,000 distinct CDR3 sequences. What was sequenced was blood. Receptors originate from a human donor with ulcerative colitis or Crohn's disease, or a healthy co-twin of an affected twin (not recorded which).

The chain joins TRBV12-3 or TRBV12-4 to TRBJ2-2; TCRdb's D call of TRBD1 is untestable without DNA. The CDR3 has 16 amino acids. The CDR3 loop reads CASSQAGVTNTGELFF.

The V gene is TRBV5-1, the J gene TRBJ2-5; with no DNA, the TCRdb D assignment of TRBD1 cannot be verified. The CDR3 loop spans 18 amino acids. Germline lookup yields CDR1 SGHRS and CDR2 YFSETQ. The CDR3 loop reads CASSQLGTLQGILETQYF.

The rearrangement joins TRBV6-2 or TRBV6-3 to TRBJ1-5; TCRdb calls TRBD1, which cannot be checked without DNA. From germline, CDR1 is MNHEY and CDR2 SVGEGT. The length of the CDR3 is 15 residues. The CDR3 region is CASSYSSQGYQPQHF.

The chain employs TRBV27 and TRBJ1-1; TCRdb names TRBD1, which stays unverified in the absence of DNA. This CDR3 is 14 amino acids long. The germline V gene encodes CDR1 MNHEY and CDR2 SMNVEV (reference sequence). The CDR3 loop is CASRRAGRNTEAFF.

The chain joins TRBV14 to TRBJ1-1; checking the TCRdb D call of TRBD1 is not possible without DNA. CDR3 size: 15 residues. Germline assignment: CDR1 SGHDN and CDR2 FVKESK. The CDR3 here is CASSQGGQGRTEAFF.

The chain is built from TRBV29-1 and TRBJ2-2. The CDR3 extends over 13 amino acids. Germline assignment: CDR1 SQVTM and CDR2 ANQGSEA. This CDR3 reads CSVALRSSGELFF.

The chain combines TRBV5-1 with TRBJ2-3; the D gene TCRdb calls, TRBD2, cannot be checked with no DNA. Germline CDR1 reads SGHRS; CDR2 reads YFSETQ. The CDR3 extends over 16 amino acids. The CDR3: CASSRDLAGGADTQYF. Variable domain in full (rest from reference TRBV5-1 and TRBJ2-3): KAGVTQTPRYLIKTRGQQVTLSCSPISGHRSVSWYQQTPGQGLQFLFEYFSETQRNKGNFPGRFSGRQFSNSRSEMNVSTLELGDSALYLCASSRDLAGGADTQYFGPGTRLTVL.

The chain combines TRBV30 with TRBJ1-5; the TCRdb D gene call, TRBD1, has no DNA to confirm it. Looked up from germline, CDR1 is GTSNPN and CDR2 is SVGIG (reference sequence). This CDR3 spans 13 amino acids. This CDR3 is CAWAGERNQPQHF.

This chain connects TRBV4-1 to TRBJ2-5; the TCRdb D gene call, TRBD2, has no DNA to confirm it. CDR3 size: 17 residues. From germline, CDR1 is MGHRA and CDR2 YSYEKL. The CDR3 loop is CASSQDLASGSLVTQYF.

V is TRBV7-9 and J is TRBJ1-4; the TCRdb D gene call, TRBD1, has no DNA to confirm it. The germline gives CDR1 SEHNR, CDR2 FQNEAQ (reference sequence). The CDR3 has 13 residues. CDR3 sequence: CASRLLGGEKLFF.

The chain links TRBV6-1 to TRBJ1-1; no DNA is available, so the TRBD1 call from TCRdb remains unchecked. This CDR3 is 14 amino acids long. Germline CDR1 and CDR2: MNHNS and SASEGT. CDR3 sequence reads: CASSTYRVNTEAFF.

The V call is TRBV5-6, the J call TRBJ2-1; checking the TCRdb D call of TRBD2 is not possible without DNA. Germline CDR1 and CDR2: SGHDT and YYEEEE. The CDR3 loop spans 15 amino acids. CDR3 loop: CASIPRGRTYNEQFF.

The chain recombines TRBV20-1 with TRBJ2-3; TCRdb's assignment of TRBD2 cannot be checked, as there is no DNA. CDR3 size: 17 residues. In germline, CDR1 is DFQATT, CDR2 SNEGSKA (reference sequence). The CDR3: CSARDLGRGGSTDTQYF.

The V call is TRBV20-1, the J call TRBJ2-7. From germline, CDR1 is DFQATT and CDR2 SNEGSKA (reference sequence). This CDR3 spans 11 amino acids. The CDR3 loop reads CSASPTLEQYF.

The chain joins TRBV9 to TRBJ2-1; the TRBD1 assignment by TCRdb is unverifiable without DNA. The CDR3 loop spans 16 amino acids. Germline loops: CDR1 SGDLS, CDR2 YYNGEE. The CDR3: CASSSTGTGSAIEQFF.

The chain joins TRBV5-1 to TRBJ2-3; with no DNA, the TCRdb D assignment of TRBD1 cannot be verified. CDR3 size: 13 residues. Germline V CDR1 and CDR2: SGHRS, YFSETQ. The CDR3 protein is CASSFDYRTTQYF.

This rearrangement joins TRBV29-1 to TRBJ2-5. CDR1 SQVTM and CDR2 ANQGSEA come from the germline V gene. The length of the CDR3 is 12 residues. The CDR3 protein is CSAERGRETQYF.

CDR3 sequence reads: CASSLRATKTEAFF. The chain joins TRBV6-1 to TRBJ1-1; TCRdb designates TRBD1, a call that cannot be tested without DNA. Germline values: CDR1 MNHNS, CDR2 SASEGT. The CDR3 contains 14 residues.